The next 20 T cell receptor beta chains were all read from a single sample in a study of T cells expressing NK-cell markers. TCRdb re-called the 5' RACE reads and gives one entry per CDR3 protein, without DNA. This listing includes roughly 150,000 distinct CDR3 sequences. The sample comprised blood T cells: a sorted CD56 or NKG2C T cell subset, CD4+ or CD8+ T cells, or bulk PBMC T cells (not recorded which). The receptors here all came from a woman aged 18-70 years in good health.

J is TRBJ2-1 and V is TRBV18; no DNA is available, so the TRBD1 call from TCRdb remains unchecked. Germline V CDR1 and CDR2: KGHSH, LQKENI. The length of the CDR3 is 14 residues. This CDR3 reads CASSPRTGSNEQFF.

The V and J genes are TRBV5-4 and TRBJ2-2; the TCRdb call, TRBD2, lacks DNA for checking. The length of the CDR3 is 15 residues. Looked up from germline, CDR1 is SGHNT and CDR2 is YYREEE (reference sequence). CDR3 in amino acids: CASSKGLAGTGELFF.

The chain combines TRBV19 with TRBJ2-3. In germline, CDR1 is LNHDA, CDR2 SQIVND (reference sequence). The CDR3 loop spans 14 amino acids. The CDR3 spells CASKLSRAPDTQYF.

The chain couples TRBV3-1 to TRBJ2-7; as DNA is missing, the TRBD2 call by TCRdb cannot be tested. Germline V CDR1 and CDR2: LGHDT, YNNKEL (reference sequence). This CDR3 region has 13 residues. CDR3 in amino acids: CASSQDVDTPADF.

The chain recombines TRBV7-2 with TRBJ2-7; TCRdb calls TRBD1, which cannot be checked without DNA. Germline V gives CDR1 SGHTA, CDR2 FQGNSA. The CDR3 contains 14 residues. CDR3 protein: CASSLYRGLGEQYF.

The chain is built from TRBV3-1 and TRBJ2-3. In germline, CDR1 is LGHDT, CDR2 YNNKEL (reference sequence). The CDR3 totals 13 residues. The CDR3 sequence is CASSLLIADTQYF.

J is TRBJ2-5 and V is TRBV7-3; there is no DNA to check the TCRdb D call of TRBD2. Germline CDR1 SGHTA, CDR2 FQGTGA. This CDR3 has 16 residues. CDR3 loop: CASSLDGALHQETQYF.

The rearrangement uses TRBV15 and TRBJ2-5; as DNA is missing, the TRBD1 call by TCRdb cannot be tested. From germline, CDR1 is LNHNV and CDR2 YYDKDF (reference sequence). The CDR3 is 16 amino acids. CDR3: CATSSQGTGVQETQYF. Together with reference TRBV15 and TRBJ2-5, the CDR3 gives the full variable domain: DAMVIQNPRYQVTQFGKPVTLSCSQTLNHNVMYWYQQKSSQAPKLLFHYYDKDFNNEADTPDNFQSRRPNTSFCFLDIRSPGLGDTAMYLCATSSQGTGVQETQYFGPGTRLLVL.

This chain joins TRBV3-1 and TRBJ2-2. Looked up from germline, CDR1 is LGHDT and CDR2 is YNNKEL (reference sequence). This CDR3 has 13 residues. CDR3 amino acids: CASSQLGSGELFF.

The chain links TRBV2 to TRBJ2-7; TCRdb picks TRBD1, but there is no DNA to check that call. CDR1 is SNHLY and CDR2 is FYNNEI in the germline V gene. The CDR3 totals 14 residues. The CDR3 is CASSDNQGPYEQYF.

The chain combines TRBV4-1 with TRBJ1-4; TCRdb's D gene call, TRBD1, goes unchecked for lack of DNA. Germline CDR1 is MGHRA and CDR2 is YSYEKL. The CDR3 is 14 residues long. The CDR3 sequence is CATSTGTGGEKLFF.

The rearrangement uses TRBV2 and TRBJ2-1; TCRdb picks TRBD2, but there is no DNA to check that call. Germline V CDR1 and CDR2: SNHLY, FYNNEI. CDR3 length: 14 residues. CDR3 protein: CASYLAEAGNEQFF.

The genes are TRBV7-3 and TRBJ2-1; TCRdb's assignment of TRBD2 cannot be checked, as there is no DNA. This CDR3 spans 18 amino acids. In germline, CDR1 is SGHTA, CDR2 FQGTGA. This CDR3 reads CASSPGLAGERSYNEQFF.

The V and J genes are TRBV20-1 and TRBJ2-7; the D call from TCRdb, TRBD2, cannot be confirmed without DNA. Germline CDR1 DFQATT, CDR2 SNEGSKA (reference sequence). The CDR3 has 16 amino acids. The CDR3 sequence: CSAREKTRLAGDEQYF.

The rearrangement uses TRBV5-1 and TRBJ1-4. The CDR3 length is 15 residues. Germline CDR1 is SGHRS and CDR2 is YFSETQ. CDR3: CASSLAGGLGEKLFF.

The CDR3 reads CASSLGQTRNTGELFF. This chain joins TRBV5-1 and TRBJ2-2; TCRdb selects TRBD1, and the lack of DNA leaves this call unchecked. Per the germline V gene, CDR1 is SGHRS and CDR2 is YFSETQ. The CDR3 covers 16 residues. Filled out from reference TRBV5-1 and TRBJ2-2, the complete variable domain reads KAGVTQTPRYLIKTRGQQVTLSCSPISGHRSVSWYQQTPGQGLQFLFEYFSETQRNKGNFPGRFSGRQFSNSRSEMNVSTLELGDSALYLCASSLGQTRNTGELFFGEGSRLTVL.

The chain joins TRBV10-3 to TRBJ1-1; TCRdb names TRBD1, which stays unverified in the absence of DNA. This CDR3 has 15 residues. Germline V gene sequence: CDR1 ENHRY, CDR2 SYGVKD. The CDR3 is CAISGFTGGNTEAFF.

The rearrangement links TRBV7-8 to TRBJ2-2; TCRdb proposes TRBD1, but this gene call is untestable without DNA. Germline CDR1 SGHVS, CDR2 FQNEAQ. The CDR3 totals 19 residues. CDR3 residues: CASSLRGQGDSWDTGELFF. Based on the CDR3 plus reference TRBV7-8 and TRBJ2-2, the full variable domain is GAGVSQSPRYKVAKRGQDVALRCDPISGHVSLFWYQQALGQGPEFLTYFQNEAQLDKSGLPSDRFFAERPEGSVSTLKIQRTQQEDSAVYLCASSLRGQGDSWDTGELFFGEGSRLTVL.

The chain combines TRBV12-3 or TRBV12-4 with TRBJ2-1; TCRdb indicates TRBD2, and absent DNA this call remains unverified. This CDR3 is 15 amino acids long. This CDR3 is CASSPTTSGSNEQFF.

The rearrangement uses TRBV5-1 and TRBJ2-5; TCRdb returns TRBD2, unconfirmable since there is no DNA. There are 16 residues in the CDR3. Germline V gene data show CDR1 as SGHRS and CDR2 as YFSETQ. CDR3: CASSRVSGAGQETQYF.